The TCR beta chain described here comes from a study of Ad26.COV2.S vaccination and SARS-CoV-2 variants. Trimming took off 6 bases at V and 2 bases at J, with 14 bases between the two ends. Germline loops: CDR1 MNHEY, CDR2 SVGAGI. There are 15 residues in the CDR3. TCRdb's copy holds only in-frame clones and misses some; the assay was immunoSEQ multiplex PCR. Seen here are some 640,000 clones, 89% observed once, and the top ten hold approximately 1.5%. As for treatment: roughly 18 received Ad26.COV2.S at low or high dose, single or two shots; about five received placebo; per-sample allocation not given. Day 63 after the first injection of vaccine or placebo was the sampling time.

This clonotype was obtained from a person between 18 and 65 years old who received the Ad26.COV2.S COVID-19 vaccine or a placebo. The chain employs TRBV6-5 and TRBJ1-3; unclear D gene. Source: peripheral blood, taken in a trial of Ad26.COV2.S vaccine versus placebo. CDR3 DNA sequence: TGTGCCAGCAGAATCAGTTTGGTCACTGGAAACACCATATATTTT. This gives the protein CASRISLVTGNTIYF.